Sequencing of this T cell receptor (beta chain) was carried out in a study of blood T cell repertoires in COVID-19. Libraries were prepared by immunoSEQ multiplex PCR; TCRdb keeps only in-frame clonotypes and omits some of them. The table has around 300,000 clones, about 87% seen once. The CDR3 has 15 residues. The genes are TRBV7-5 and TRBJ2-1; the table's D call TRBD1 went unverified against the DNA. TRBV7-5 is a known pseudogene. Sequencing used PBMCs or T cells enriched from blood (not recorded which). The receptor's source is a man aged 25-45 years who had recovered from COVID-19. Here the CDR3 DNA reads TGTGTCAGAAGCGGCCGGGACAGGGTAGAGAATGAGCAGTTCTTC. Translation gives CVRSGRDRVENEQFF.